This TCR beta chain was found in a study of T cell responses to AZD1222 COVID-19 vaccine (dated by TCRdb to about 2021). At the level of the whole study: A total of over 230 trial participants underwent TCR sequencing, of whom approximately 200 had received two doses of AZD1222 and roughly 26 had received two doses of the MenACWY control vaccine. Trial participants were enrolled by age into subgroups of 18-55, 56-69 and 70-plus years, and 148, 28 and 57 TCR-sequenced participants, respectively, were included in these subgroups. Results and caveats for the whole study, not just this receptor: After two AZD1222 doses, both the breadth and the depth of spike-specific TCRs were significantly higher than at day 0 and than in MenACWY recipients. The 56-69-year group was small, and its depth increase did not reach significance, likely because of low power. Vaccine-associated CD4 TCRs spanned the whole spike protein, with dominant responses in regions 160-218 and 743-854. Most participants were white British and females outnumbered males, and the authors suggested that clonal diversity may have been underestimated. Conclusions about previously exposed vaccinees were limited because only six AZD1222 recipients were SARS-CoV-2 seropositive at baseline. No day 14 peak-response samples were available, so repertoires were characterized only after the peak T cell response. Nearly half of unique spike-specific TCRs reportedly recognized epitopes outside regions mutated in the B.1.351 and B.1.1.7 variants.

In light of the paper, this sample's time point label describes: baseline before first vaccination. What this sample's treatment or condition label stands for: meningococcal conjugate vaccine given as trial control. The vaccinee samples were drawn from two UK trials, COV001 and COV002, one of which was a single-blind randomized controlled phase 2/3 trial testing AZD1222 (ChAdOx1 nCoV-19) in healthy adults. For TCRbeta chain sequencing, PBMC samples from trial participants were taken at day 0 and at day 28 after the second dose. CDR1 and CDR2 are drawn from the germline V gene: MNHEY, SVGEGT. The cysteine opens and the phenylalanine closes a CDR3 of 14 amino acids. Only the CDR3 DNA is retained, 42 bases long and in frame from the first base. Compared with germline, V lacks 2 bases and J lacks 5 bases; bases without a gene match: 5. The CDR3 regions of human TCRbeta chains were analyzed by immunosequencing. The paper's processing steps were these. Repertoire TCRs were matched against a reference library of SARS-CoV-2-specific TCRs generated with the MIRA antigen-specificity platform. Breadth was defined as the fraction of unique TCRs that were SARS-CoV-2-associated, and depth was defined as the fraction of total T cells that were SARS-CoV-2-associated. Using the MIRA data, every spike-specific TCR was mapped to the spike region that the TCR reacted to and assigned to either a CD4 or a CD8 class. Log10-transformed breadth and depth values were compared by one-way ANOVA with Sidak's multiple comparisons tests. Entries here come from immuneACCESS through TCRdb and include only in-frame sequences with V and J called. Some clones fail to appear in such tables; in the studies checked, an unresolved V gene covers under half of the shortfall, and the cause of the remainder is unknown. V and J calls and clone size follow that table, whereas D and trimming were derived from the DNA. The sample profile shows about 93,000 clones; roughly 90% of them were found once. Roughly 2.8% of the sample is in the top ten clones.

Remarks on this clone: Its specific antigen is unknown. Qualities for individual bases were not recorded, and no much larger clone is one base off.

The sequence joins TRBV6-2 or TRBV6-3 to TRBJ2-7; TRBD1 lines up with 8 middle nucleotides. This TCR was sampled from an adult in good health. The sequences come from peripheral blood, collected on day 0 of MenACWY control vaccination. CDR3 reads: CASSYVRGRDEQYF. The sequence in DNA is TGTGCCAGCAGTTACGTCAGGGGGCGCGACGAGCAGTACTTC.